This entry lists 29 T cell receptor beta chains sequenced from one sample in a study of cytomegalovirus exposure and HLA in healthy donors. The PCR had 60 Vbeta and 13 Jbeta primers. Assay: immunoSEQ multiplex PCR; the TCRdb copy retains only in-frame clones and omits some. The repertoire holds 150,000 to 250,000 clones, approximately 83% seen once, with 0.098% in the top ten. Sequenced sample: PBMCs. The receptor set was obtained from a boy under 10 years old in good health and CMV-seronegative.

A few counts support this clone. V is TRBV7-2 and J is TRBJ2-3, with TRBD2 matching 11 bases. CDR3 length equals 17 residues. V lost 4 bases and J lost 0; bases outside the gene matches: 6. Germline V gene sequence: CDR1 SGHTA, CDR2 FQGNSA. The CDR3 coding sequence is TGTGCCAGCAGCTCCCAACTAGCGGGGGCCAGCACAGATACGCAGTATTTT. This encodes CASSSQLAGASTDTQYF.

This chain joins TRBV19 and TRBJ2-1; maybe TRBD2 (5 bases). V lost 7 bases to trimming and J lost 0 bases, with 13 bases between them. CDR3 length equals 15 residues. Germline CDR1 is LNHDA and CDR2 is SQIVND (reference sequence). CDR3 nucleotide sequence: TGTGCCAGTATGGAGGCCAAAAGCTCCTACAATGAGCAGTTCTTC. This encodes CASMEAKSSYNEQFF. The variable domain in full, with the rest retrieved from reference TRBV19 and TRBJ2-1, is DGGITQSPKYLFRKEGQNVTLSCEQNLNHDAMYWYRQDPGQGLRLIYYSQIVNDFQKGDIAEGYSVSREKKESFPLTVTSAQKNPTAFYLCASMEAKSSYNEQFFGPGTRLTVL.

The J gene is TRBJ1-4, the V gene TRBV10-3; weak D call: TRBD1 (5 bases). The CDR3 is 13 amino acids. V lost 10 bases, J lost 4 bases, and 13 bases lay in between. Looked up from germline, CDR1 is ENHRY and CDR2 is SYGVKD. In nucleotides, the CDR3 is TGTGCCAGTGCAGGGACTGGTAATGAAAAACTGTTTTTT. Translated, it gives CASAGTGNEKLFF.

The chain employs TRBV7-8 and TRBJ2-2, with 8 bases that match TRBD1. This CDR3 spans 16 amino acids. Unmatched junction bases numbered 11, after V lost 5 bases and J lost 6 bases. The germline CDR1 and CDR2 sequences are SGHVS and FQNEAQ. CDR3 in amino acids: CASSPAGGALAGELFF. Written as DNA, the CDR3 is TGTGCCAGCAGCCCGGCAGGGGGCGCGTTGGCCGGGGAGCTGTTTTTT.

The chain joins TRBV6-5 to TRBJ2-3; possibly TRBD2 for D (6 bases). Germline V gives CDR1 MNHEY, CDR2 SVGAGI. Trimming stripped 5 bases from V and 0 bases from J, with 9 bases between. This CDR3 region has 14 residues. CDR3 DNA sequence: TGTGCCAGCAGTAAGGGACTCAGCACAGATACGCAGTATTTT. As protein: CASSKGLSTDTQYF.

This chain links TRBV6-6 with TRBJ2-2; D possibly corresponds to TRBD1 (7 bases). With 6 bases removed from V and 4 bases from J, the gap between germline ends came to 18 bases. The CDR3 consists of 16 residues. Germline CDR1 is MNHNY and CDR2 is SVGAGI (reference sequence). The CDR3 nucleotides read TGTGCCAGCAGCAACGGCCGGCAGGGGGGCACCGGGGAGCTGTTTTTT. This sequence encodes CASSNGRQGGTGELFF.

The chain carries TRBV5-1 and TRBJ1-2, with D hard to call. This CDR3 is built from 14 residues. Germline V lookup: CDR1 SGHRS, CDR2 YFSETQ. Between the trimmed V and J ends, which lost 7 bases and 4 bases, there was a span of 17 bases. For the CDR3, the DNA is TGCGCCAGCGCACCGACCTCCGAGGGCTATGGCTACACCTTC. It is translated as CASAPTSEGYGYTF.

V is TRBV27 and J is TRBJ1-2; D is ambiguous. Trimming left V 3 bases short and J 4 bases short, with 18 bases between. Germline lookup yields CDR1 MNHEY and CDR2 SMNVEV (reference sequence). The CDR3 extends over 16 amino acids. DNA of the CDR3: TGTGCCAGCAGTTTTGGGCGAGGGCCTTCCCTCTATGGCTACACCTTC. As protein: CASSFGRGPSLYGYTF.

This chain connects TRBV6-5 to TRBJ1-2, with TRBD1 as a possible D gene (6 bases). V lost 2 bases to trimming and J lost 4 bases, with 8 bases between them. Germline CDR1 and CDR2: MNHEY and SVGAGI. The CDR3 contains 13 residues. Here the CDR3 reads CASSYDRSYGYTF. CDR3 bases: TGTGCCAGCAGTTACGACAGGAGCTATGGCTACACCTTC.

The chain combines TRBV5-1 with TRBJ2-7; 7 nucleotides match TRBD2. Germline V gene data show CDR1 as SGHRS and CDR2 as YFSETQ. The CDR3 contains 14 residues. After removal of 0 bases from V and 2 bases from J, the junction contained 2 bases not matched to a gene. The CDR3 loop is CASSLGGLTYEQYF. The CDR3 nucleotides are TGCGCCAGCAGCTTGGGGGGACTAACCTACGAGCAGTACTTC.

The chain combines TRBV25-1 with TRBJ2-1, with D maybe TRBD2 (6 bases). CDR1 is MGHDK and CDR2 is SYGVNS in the germline V gene. The CDR3 is 14 residues long. The V and J ends lost 6 bases and 8 bases respectively, with 17 bases between them. The CDR3 nucleotides are TGTGCCAGCAGCCGGGCCCTTGGCGGGGATGAGCAGTTCTTC. This codes for CASSRALGGDEQFF.

The chain has TRBV7-9 and TRBJ2-5, with TRBD1 matching over 7 bases. The V segment lost 0 bases and the J segment 5 bases; nucleotides outside the gene matches: 6. The germline V gene has CDR1 SEHNR and CDR2 FQNEAQ (reference sequence). This CDR3 comprises 15 residues. This CDR3 is CASSLAQGFWETQYF. CDR3 nucleotides: TGTGCCAGCAGCTTAGCACAGGGGTTTTGGGAGACCCAGTACTTC.

This clone was recorded a few times. The J gene is TRBJ2-1, the V gene TRBV5-1; TRBD2 agrees at 10 bases. The CDR3 sequence is 19 residues long. V was pared by 4 bases and J by 3 bases, with 16 bases of the junction left unmatched. Germline V gene lookup returns CDR1 SGHRS and CDR2 YFSETQ. CDR3 loop: CASSLPQTSGSRGYNEQFF. The CDR3 DNA is TGCGCCAGCAGCCTCCCTCAGACTAGCGGGTCACGCGGCTACAATGAGCAGTTCTTC.

V gene TRBV19 combines with J gene TRBJ2-1; no clear D gene. The germline CDR1 and CDR2 sequences are LNHDA and SQIVND (reference sequence). V was cut by 5 bases and J by 0 bases, with 11 bases left in between. The CDR3 consists of 15 residues. The CDR3 DNA reads as TGTGCCAGTAGTCCTCTAATGAACTCCTACAATGAGCAGTTCTTC. It encodes CASSPLMNSYNEQFF.

The chain carries TRBV5-1 and TRBJ2-1; 11 bases line up with TRBD2. Germline CDR1 and CDR2: SGHRS and YFSETQ. This CDR3 has 19 amino acids. The J segment lost 0 bases and the V segment lost 0 bases, leaving 8 bases of the junction unmatched. CDR3 nucleotide sequence: TGCGCCAGCAGCTTGGCCGTAGCGGGGGGGCCGAGCTCCTACAATGAGCAGTTCTTC. Its protein is CASSLAVAGGPSSYNEQFF. Supplemented by reference TRBV5-1 and TRBJ2-1, the full variable domain reads KAGVTQTPRYLIKTRGQQVTLSCSPISGHRSVSWYQQTPGQGLQFLFEYFSETQRNKGNFPGRFSGRQFSNSRSEMNVSTLELGDSALYLCASSLAVAGGPSSYNEQFFGPGTRLTVL.

The chain uses TRBV6-5 and TRBJ2-7; a possible D gene is TRBD2 (6 bases). Germline loops: CDR1 MNHEY, CDR2 SVGAGI. The V gene lost 0 bases and the J gene lost 0 bases, with 9 bases spanning the gap. CDR3 size: 15 residues. The CDR3 loop is CASSYSAGGSYEQYF. Here the CDR3 DNA reads TGTGCCAGCAGTTACTCAGCCGGGGGCTCCTACGAGCAGTACTTC.

The genes are TRBV5-1 and TRBJ2-5; 10 bases align to TRBD2. In germline, CDR1 is SGHRS, CDR2 YFSETQ. The CDR3 spans 14 residues. The junction had 6 bases not matched to a gene; V was cut back by 7 bases and J by 3 bases. CDR3 nucleotide sequence: TGCGCCAGCTCCCTAGCGGGGGTGGAAGAGACCCAGTACTTC. Translating gives CASSLAGVEETQYF.

In its sample, this clone was seen once. One end of the junction does not line up with germline, which may come from a read error. The chain employs TRBV6-5 and TRBJ1-1, with a possible D match to TRBD1 (6 bases). This CDR3 has 15 residues. Per germline, CDR1 MNHEY and CDR2 SVGAGI. The CDR3 is CASRFLGGANTEALF. In nucleotides, the CDR3 is TGTGCCAGCAGGTTTTTAGGGGGGGCGAACACTGAAGCTCTCTTT.

In this sample, this clone turned up once. V usage is TRBV19 and J usage is TRBJ1-4; no clear D. The CDR3 is 11 amino acids. The germline V and J ends were trimmed by 5 bases and 8 bases, with 6 bases remaining between them. CDR1 and CDR2 from the germline V gene are LNHDA and SQIVND (reference sequence). The CDR3 protein is CASSAGEKLFF. The CDR3 DNA reads TGTGCCAGTAGTGCGGGGGAAAAACTGTTTTTT.

This CDR3 is CASSIVSRVTEAFF. CDR3 nucleotides: TGTGCCAGTAGTATAGTTAGCAGGGTCACTGAAGCTTTCTTT. The genes are TRBV19 and TRBJ1-1; D is perhaps TRBD1 (5 bases). Trimming cost V 1 base and J 4 bases, with 10 bases left between them. The CDR3 is 14 amino acids. Germline V gene data show CDR1 as LNHDA and CDR2 as SQIVND (reference sequence). The whole variable domain, remainder taken from reference TRBV19 and TRBJ1-1, is DGGITQSPKYLFRKEGQNVTLSCEQNLNHDAMYWYRQDPGQGLRLIYYSQIVNDFQKGDIAEGYSVSREKKESFPLTVTSAQKNPTAFYLCASSIVSRVTEAFFGQGTRLTVV.

This clone was counted only a few times. The V call is TRBV7-9, the J call TRBJ2-3, with 9 positions matching TRBD2. The CDR3 contains 15 residues. V gave up 5 bases and J gave up 0 bases; unmatched junction bases: 3. Germline V gene data show CDR1 as SEHNR and CDR2 as FQNEAQ (reference sequence). This chain's CDR3 is CASSRLAGSTDTQYF. CDR3 DNA: TGTGCCAGCAGCCGTCTAGCGGGGAGCACAGATACGCAGTATTTT. Combining the CDR3 with reference TRBV7-9 and TRBJ2-3 gives the whole variable domain DTGVSQNPRHKITKRGQNVTFRCDPISEHNRLYWYRQTLGQGPEFLTYFQNEAQLEKSRLLSDRFSAERPKGSFSTLEIQRTEQGDSAMYLCASSRLAGSTDTQYFGPGTRLTVL.

This clone came up once. The chain uses TRBV19 and TRBJ1-5; possible D gene TRBD1, 6 bases. Germline V gene lookup returns CDR1 LNHDA and CDR2 SQIVND (reference sequence). V was shortened by 6 bases and J by 0 bases, with 9 bases between the two germline ends. This CDR3 is 14 amino acids long. The CDR3 nucleotides read TGTGCCAGTAGGACAGGTCTTAGCAATCAGCCCCAGCATTTT. Its translation: CASRTGLSNQPQHF.

The genes are TRBV5-5 and TRBJ1-2, with 8 bases fitting TRBD1. Germline V gene data show CDR1 as SGHKS and CDR2 as YYEKEE (reference sequence). V lost 5 bases and J lost 4; bases outside the gene matches: 7. This CDR3 region has 14 residues. CDR3 protein: CASSLPGQAYGYTF. The CDR3 DNA follows: TGTGCCAGCAGTTTACCGGGACAGGCCTATGGCTACACCTTC.

This chain links TRBV9 with TRBJ1-1, with D maybe TRBD1 (5 bases). Trimming removed 3 bases from V and 1 base from J, with 13 bases in between. Germline-derived CDR1 and CDR2 are SGDLS and YYNGEE. The CDR3 is made up of 15 amino acids. CDR3 sequence: CASSGYPQGNTEAFF. CDR3 coding DNA: TGTGCCAGCAGCGGATATCCCCAGGGGAACACTGAAGCTTTCTTT.

The chain combines TRBV29-1 with TRBJ2-3; TRBD1 matches at 7 bases. The J segment lost 2 bases and the V segment lost 7 bases, leaving 6 bases of the junction unmatched. CDR1 is SQVTM, CDR2 ANQGSEA, per germline. The CDR3 contains 13 residues. The CDR3 region has the DNA TGCAGCGACCAGGGACAGAACACAGATACGCAGTATTTT. Its protein product is CSDQGQNTDTQYF.

The V call is TRBV6-1, the J call TRBJ2-7; possibly TRBD2 for D (5 bases). The CDR3 covers 17 residues. Germline CDR1 is MNHNS and CDR2 is SASEGT. Between the trimmed V and J ends, which lost 2 bases and 4 bases, there was a span of 21 bases. CDR3: CASSETRVQLVRYEQYF. DNA of the CDR3: TGTGCCAGCAGTGAAACGAGGGTACAGTTAGTCCGATACGAGCAGTACTTC.

J is TRBJ2-7 and V is TRBV4-3, with TRBD2 matching over 9 bases. The CDR3 consists of 16 residues. J gave up 0 bases and V 1 base, and 4 bases lay outside the gene matches. Germline V gene lookup returns CDR1 LGHNA and CDR2 YSLEER. The CDR3 loop is CASSQVGAGGSYEQYF. CDR3 DNA sequence: TGCGCCAGCAGCCAAGTTGGAGCGGGGGGCTCCTACGAGCAGTACTTC.

The V gene is TRBV7-3, the J gene TRBJ2-1, with 10 bases lining up with TRBD2. V shed 5 bases and J 6 bases; nucleotides not matched to a gene: 4. The CDR3 totals 14 residues. Germline CDR1 reads SGHTA; CDR2 reads FQGTGA. The CDR3 here is CASSPVAGGNEQFF. Written as DNA, the CDR3 is TGTGCCAGCAGCCCGGTAGCGGGGGGCAATGAGCAGTTCTTC.

The J gene is TRBJ1-2, the V gene TRBV27, with D possibly matching TRBD1 (5 bases). The CDR3 totals 12 residues. Germline values: CDR1 MNHEY, CDR2 SMNVEV (reference sequence). The V end lost 2 bases, the J end lost 4 bases, and 5 bases lay between the germline ends. In DNA, the CDR3 is TGTGCCAGCAGTTTACAGGGCTATGGCTACACCTTC. This translates into CASSLQGYGYTF.